This T cell receptor beta chain came from a study of identical twins. Study-wide points: With abundant cord blood beta clonotypes, insertions were fewer; memory repertoires showed no such pattern. Analyses based on zero insertions could be partly confounded by invariant MAIT and iNKT cells.

TCRdb re-called the 5' RACE reads with MiXCR, one entry per CDR3 protein. The sample includes a few hundred thousand distinct CDR3 sequences, approximately 8.8% seen only once; the top ten take 8.5% to 10%. Germline CDR1 is SGHTA and CDR2 is FQGNSA. This CDR3 region has 15 residues. V shed 5 bases and J shed 5 bases, with 17 bases lying between them. In this sample, this clonotype turned up a few times. Antigen: not known. The sequencing input was naive T cells sorted from blood. The rearrangement links TRBV7-2 to TRBJ2-3; D remains ambiguous. This receptor was identified in a woman between 50 and 59 years old in good health. The CDR3 reads CASSPRPSRVDTQYF. For the CDR3, the DNA is TGTGCCAGCAGCCCTCGGCCAAGCCGGGTAGATACGCAGTATTTT.